Listed below are T cell receptor beta chains from one sample, sequenced in a study of cytomegalovirus exposure and HLA in healthy donors. The method was immunoSEQ multiplex PCR; TCRdb's version includes in-frame clones alone and lacks a portion of them. Of some 170,000 clones listed, around 75% are singletons. Material: PBMCs. These receptors came from a woman aged 50 to 60 in good health and CMV-seropositive. Each CDR3 is given with its conserved first and last residue. The order of the fields is CDR3 protein, V gene, clone size, D gene, J gene. D genes are given only for firm matches. Not every row has a clone size; where given, it reads once, few, many or a size class.

cdr3_aa: CASKTVGGARGYTF
v_call: TRBV7-2
clone_size: -
d_call: -
j_call: TRBJ1-2

cdr3_aa: CASGFGLPSPLHF
v_call: TRBV12-5
clone_size: few
d_call: -
j_call: TRBJ1-6

cdr3_aa: CASRQTSGGPYEQFF
v_call: TRBV2
clone_size: -
d_call: TRBD2
j_call: TRBJ2-1

cdr3_aa: CASSIISRTEAFF
v_call: TRBV19
clone_size: -
d_call: -
j_call: TRBJ1-1

cdr3_aa: CASSSGTPSLYEQYF
v_call: TRBV7-9
clone_size: many
d_call: -
j_call: TRBJ2-7

cdr3_aa: CASSESPPASGHYEQYF
v_call: TRBV10-2
clone_size: -
d_call: TRBD2
j_call: TRBJ2-7

cdr3_aa: CSIRTSGGASQEFF
v_call: TRBV29-1
clone_size: -
d_call: TRBD2
j_call: TRBJ2-1

cdr3_aa: CASAVQGANQPQHF
v_call: TRBV6-5
clone_size: -
d_call: TRBD1
j_call: TRBJ1-5

cdr3_aa: CASTQAGTNSGYTF
v_call: TRBV7-9
clone_size: -
d_call: -
j_call: TRBJ1-2

cdr3_aa: CATSTYGQGVDGYTF
v_call: TRBV15
clone_size: -
d_call: TRBD1
j_call: TRBJ1-2

cdr3_aa: CASSPGQGPSYEQYF
v_call: TRBV7-8
clone_size: -
d_call: TRBD1
j_call: TRBJ2-7

cdr3_aa: CASSLERGGTPQYF
v_call: TRBV5-4
clone_size: -
d_call: TRBD2
j_call: TRBJ2-3

cdr3_aa: CASSVGAINQETQYF
v_call: TRBV9
clone_size: once
d_call: -
j_call: TRBJ2-5

cdr3_aa: CATKDWARGETQYF
v_call: TRBV19
clone_size: -
d_call: -
j_call: TRBJ2-5

cdr3_aa: CASSGTGGYGYTF
v_call: TRBV18
clone_size: once
d_call: TRBD1
j_call: TRBJ1-2

cdr3_aa: CASSREALGNYGYTF
v_call: TRBV19
clone_size: -
d_call: -
j_call: TRBJ1-2

cdr3_aa: CASSTGGTNEKLFF
v_call: TRBV19
clone_size: -
d_call: -
j_call: TRBJ1-4

cdr3_aa: CASRPQGANYNEQFF
v_call: TRBV5-1
clone_size: few
d_call: TRBD1
j_call: TRBJ2-1

cdr3_aa: CASSLAREQGGGYTF
v_call: TRBV5-4
clone_size: -
d_call: -
j_call: TRBJ1-2

cdr3_aa: CASSQELLDTQYF
v_call: TRBV14
clone_size: -
d_call: -
j_call: TRBJ2-3

cdr3_aa: CASSSQGPLSGNTIYF
v_call: TRBV5-1
clone_size: -
d_call: -
j_call: TRBJ1-3

cdr3_aa: CASRGGTSGGYEQYF
v_call: TRBV5-1
clone_size: -
d_call: TRBD2
j_call: -

cdr3_aa: CSVQGNNYGYTF
v_call: TRBV29-1
clone_size: -
d_call: -
j_call: TRBJ1-2

cdr3_aa: CASSLGLVYGYTF
v_call: TRBV28
clone_size: -
d_call: -
j_call: TRBJ1-2

cdr3_aa: CASSHTTGQGNSPLHF
v_call: TRBV5-1
clone_size: once
d_call: TRBD1
j_call: TRBJ1-6

cdr3_aa: CASSLPAGYEQYF
v_call: TRBV28
clone_size: -
d_call: -
j_call: TRBJ2-7

cdr3_aa: CASSILAGSGYEQYF
v_call: TRBV19
clone_size: -
d_call: -
j_call: TRBJ2-7

cdr3_aa: CSVYTGGAGGYTF
v_call: TRBV29-1
clone_size: few
d_call: TRBD1
j_call: TRBJ1-2

cdr3_aa: CASASRTALGNTEAFF
v_call: TRBV12-5
clone_size: once
d_call: -
j_call: TRBJ1-1

cdr3_aa: CASSSSSGNYGYTF
v_call: TRBV9
clone_size: few
d_call: -
j_call: TRBJ1-2

cdr3_aa: CASSLQTGGPGEQFF
v_call: TRBV5-1
clone_size: -
d_call: TRBD2
j_call: TRBJ2-1

cdr3_aa: CASSQDLGRGETQYF
v_call: TRBV14
clone_size: -
d_call: -
j_call: TRBJ2-5

cdr3_aa: CASRQGAGVVKAFF
v_call: TRBV7-8
clone_size: -
d_call: TRBD1
j_call: TRBJ1-1

cdr3_aa: CASSRRTSGSYEQYF
v_call: TRBV7-2
clone_size: -
d_call: TRBD2
j_call: TRBJ2-7

cdr3_aa: CASSQAATANRGDTQYF
v_call: TRBV18
clone_size: -
d_call: -
j_call: TRBJ2-3

cdr3_aa: CASSPRDNTRWGTQYF
v_call: TRBV21-1
clone_size: few
d_call: -
j_call: TRBJ2-5

cdr3_aa: CASSLTGGGAASTDTQYF
v_call: TRBV7-3
clone_size: -
d_call: -
j_call: TRBJ2-3

cdr3_aa: CASSLPNTEAFF
v_call: TRBV28
clone_size: -
d_call: -
j_call: TRBJ1-1

cdr3_aa: CAWRRDGNEKLFF
v_call: TRBV30
clone_size: once
d_call: -
j_call: TRBJ1-4

cdr3_aa: CASSVTSGGPGELFF
v_call: TRBV7-3
clone_size: -
d_call: TRBD2
j_call: TRBJ2-2

cdr3_aa: CASSLQQGRNTEAFF
v_call: TRBV7-9
clone_size: -
d_call: -
j_call: TRBJ1-1

cdr3_aa: CASSETAGGRNTEAFF
v_call: TRBV2
clone_size: once
d_call: TRBD1
j_call: TRBJ1-1

cdr3_aa: CASSLQDRGVSPLHF
v_call: TRBV27
clone_size: -
d_call: TRBD1
j_call: TRBJ1-6

cdr3_aa: CASSQERFSEETQYF
v_call: TRBV4-2
clone_size: -
d_call: -
j_call: TRBJ2-5

cdr3_aa: CASHQGQGDTEAFF
v_call: TRBV27
clone_size: few
d_call: TRBD1
j_call: TRBJ1-1

cdr3_aa: CASSRQASYEQYF
v_call: TRBV6-5
clone_size: -
d_call: -
j_call: TRBJ2-7

cdr3_aa: CASSLRHGEPQHF
v_call: TRBV5-1
clone_size: -
d_call: -
j_call: TRBJ1-5

cdr3_aa: CASSIGLAGVYEQYF
v_call: TRBV19
clone_size: once
d_call: TRBD2
j_call: TRBJ2-7